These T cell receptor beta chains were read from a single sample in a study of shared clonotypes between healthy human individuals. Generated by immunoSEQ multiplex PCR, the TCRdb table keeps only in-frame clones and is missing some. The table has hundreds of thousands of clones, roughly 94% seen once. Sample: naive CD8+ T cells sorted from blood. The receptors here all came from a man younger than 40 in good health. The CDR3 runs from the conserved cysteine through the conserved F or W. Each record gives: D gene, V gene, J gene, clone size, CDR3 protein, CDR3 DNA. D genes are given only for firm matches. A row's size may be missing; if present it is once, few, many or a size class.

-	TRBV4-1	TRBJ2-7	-	CASSQGTYLERYF	TGCGCCAGCAGCCAAGGGACCTACCTGGAGCGGTACTTC
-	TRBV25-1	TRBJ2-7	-	CASSESPYPYEQYF	TGTGCCAGCAGTGAATCCCCATACCCCTACGAGCAGTACTTC
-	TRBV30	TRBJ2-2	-	CAWSISNTGELFF	TGTGCCTGGAGTATCTCGAACACCGGGGAGCTGTTTTTT
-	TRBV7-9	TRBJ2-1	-	CASSFNEQFF	TGTGCCAGCAGCTTCAATGAGCAGTTCTTC
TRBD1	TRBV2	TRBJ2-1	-	CASSVVLTGVRDEQFF	TGTGCCAGCAGTGTTGTTTTGACAGGGGTTCGGGATGAGCAGTTCTTC
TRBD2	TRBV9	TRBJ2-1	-	CASSVVAGGKDEKFF	TGTGCCAGCAGCGTAGTAGCGGGAGGGAAAGACGAAAAGTTCTTC
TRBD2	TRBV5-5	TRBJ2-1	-	CASFYREGGQHEQFF	TGTGCCAGCTTCTACCGGGAGGGGGGGCAGCATGAGCAGTTCTTC
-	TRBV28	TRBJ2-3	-	CASSLEDLTDTQYF	TGTGCCAGCAGTTTAGAGGACCTCACAGATACGCAGTATTTT
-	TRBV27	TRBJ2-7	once	CASSVGLGYEQYF	TGTGCCAGCAGTGTGGGACTCGGCTACGAGCAGTACTTC
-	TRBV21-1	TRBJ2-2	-	CASPSRGFANTGELFF	TGTGCCAGCCCTTCTCGGGGGTTCGCGAACACCGGGGAGCTGTTTTTT
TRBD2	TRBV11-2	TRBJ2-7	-	CASSDGREESRQYF	TGTGCCAGCAGCGACGGGCGGGAGGAGTCAAGACAGTACTTC
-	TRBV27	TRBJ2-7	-	CASSPYRESYEQYF	TGTGCCAGCAGTCCCTACAGAGAATCCTACGAGCAGTACTTC
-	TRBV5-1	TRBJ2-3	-	CASSLENPPGDTQYF	TGCGCCAGCAGCTTGGAGAACCCACCAGGGGATACGCAGTATTTT
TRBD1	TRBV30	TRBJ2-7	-	CAWSLGQAYEQYF	TGTGCCTGGAGTTTGGGACAGGCTTACGAGCAGTACTTC
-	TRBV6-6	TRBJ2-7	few	CASSYSTENLNEQYF	TGTGCCAGCAGTTACTCGACGGAGAACCTCAACGAGCAGTACTTC
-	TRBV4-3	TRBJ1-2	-	CASSQGPSPNYGYTF	TGCGCCAGCAGCCAAGGTCCCAGTCCTAACTATGGCTACACCTTC
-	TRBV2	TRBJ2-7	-	CASSAPPHEQYF	TGTGCCAGCAGCGCGCCCCCCCACGAGCAGTACTTC
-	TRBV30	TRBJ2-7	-	CAWSQDRDWPTRRYF	TGTGCCTGGAGTCAAGACCGGGACTGGCCCACCCGTAGATACTTC
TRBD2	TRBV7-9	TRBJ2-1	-	CASSLTLGGDYNEQFF	TGTGCCAGCAGCTTGACCCTCGGGGGGGATTACAATGAGCAGTTCTTC
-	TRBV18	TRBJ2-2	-	CASSPRDDSTGELFF	TGTGCCAGCTCACCTCGAGACGACAGTACCGGGGAGCTGTTTTTT
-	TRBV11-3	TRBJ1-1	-	CASSPWDEAFF	TGTGCCAGCAGCCCGTGGGATGAAGCTTTCTTT
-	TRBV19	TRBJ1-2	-	CASDGEGPFYGYTF	TGTGCCAGTGATGGGGAGGGGCCCTTCTATGGCTACACCTTC
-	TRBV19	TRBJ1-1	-	CASAGAPNTEAFF	TGTGCCAGTGCAGGGGCGCCGAACACTGAAGCTTTCTTT
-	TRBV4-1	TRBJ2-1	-	CASSQRDFNEQFF	TGCGCCAGCAGCCAGAGAGATTTTAATGAGCAGTTCTTC
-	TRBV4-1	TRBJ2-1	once	CASQASSYNEQFF	TGCGCCAGTCAGGCGAGCTCCTACAATGAGCAGTTCTTC
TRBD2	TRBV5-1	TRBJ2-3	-	CASSLELAGVTDTQYF	TGCGCCAGCAGCTTGGAACTAGCGGGAGTAACAGATACGCAGTATTTT
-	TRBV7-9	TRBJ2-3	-	CASSLTEGSTDTQYF	TGTGCCAGCAGCTTAACGGAGGGAAGCACAGATACGCAGTATTTT
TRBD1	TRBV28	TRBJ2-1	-	CASLGTGYYNEQFF	TGTGCCAGTCTCGGGACAGGGTACTACAATGAGCAGTTCTTC
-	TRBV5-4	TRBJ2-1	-	CASSTQGNEQFF	TGTGCCAGCAGTACCCAGGGAAATGAGCAGTTCTTC
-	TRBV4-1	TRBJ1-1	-	CASSQVGDSPEAFF	TGCGCCAGCAGCCAAGTTGGAGACAGTCCTGAAGCTTTCTTT
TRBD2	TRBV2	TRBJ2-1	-	CASSEAPGGLNEQFF	TGTGCCAGCAGTGAAGCGCCGGGAGGGCTCAATGAGCAGTTCTTC
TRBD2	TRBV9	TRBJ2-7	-	CASSVGPSGGYEQYF	TGTGCCAGCAGCGTAGGTCCTAGCGGTGGGTACGAGCAGTACTTC
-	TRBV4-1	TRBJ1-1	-	CASSQDQVTEAFF	TGCGCCAGCAGCCAAGATCAGGTGACTGAAGCTTTCTTT
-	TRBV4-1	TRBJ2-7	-	CASSQDYYEQYF	TGCGCCAGCAGCCAAGACTACTACGAGCAGTACTTC
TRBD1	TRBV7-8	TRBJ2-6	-	CASSIGTGSPGANVLTF	TGTGCCAGCAGCATAGGGACAGGGTCGCCTGGGGCCAACGTCCTGACTTTC
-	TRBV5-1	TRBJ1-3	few	CASSPADSGNTIYF	TGCGCCAGCAGCCCGGCGGACTCTGGAAACACCATATATTTT
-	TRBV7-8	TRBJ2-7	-	CASSLRTYEQYF	TGTGCCAGCAGCTTGCGCACCTACGAGCAGTACTTC
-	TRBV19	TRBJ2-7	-	CASSIDGGGYEQYF	TGTGCCAGTAGTATAGATGGAGGGGGCTACGAGCAGTACTTC
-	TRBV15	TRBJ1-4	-	CATSQILSLGEKLFF	TGTGCCACCAGCCAGATATTGTCCCTTGGTGAAAAACTGTTTTTT
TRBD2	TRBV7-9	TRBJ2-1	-	CASSSGLAGVANEQFF	TGTGCCAGCAGCTCGGGACTAGCGGGAGTTGCCAATGAGCAGTTCTTC
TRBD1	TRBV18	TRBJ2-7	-	CASSLRDRVELDEQYF	TGTGCCAGCTCACTACGGGACAGGGTTGAACTAGACGAGCAGTACTTC
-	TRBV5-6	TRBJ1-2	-	CASSLAGEIRSYTF	TGTGCCAGCAGCTTAGCAGGGGAAATCCGTAGCTACACCTTC
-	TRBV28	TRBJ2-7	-	CASSADQEQYF	TGTGCCAGCAGCGCCGACCAAGAGCAGTACTTC
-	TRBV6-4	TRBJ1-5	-	CASSETVGNQPQHF	TGTGCCAGCAGTGAGACAGTTGGGAATCAGCCCCAGCATTTT
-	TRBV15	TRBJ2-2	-	CATSRETTNTGELFF	TGTGCCACCAGCAGAGAGACTACTAACACCGGGGAGCTGTTTTTT
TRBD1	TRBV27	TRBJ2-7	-	CASSPDRGISYEQYF	TGTGCCAGCAGTCCCGACAGGGGTATTTCCTACGAGCAGTACTTC
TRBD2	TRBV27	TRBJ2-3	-	CASSPIAGGSTDTQYF	TGTGCCAGCAGTCCTATAGCGGGAGGGAGCACAGATACGCAGTATTTT
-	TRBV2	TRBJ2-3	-	CASSHPLGGTEGDTQYF	TGTGCCAGCAGCCATCCCTTGGGGGGGACAGAGGGAGATACGCAGTATTTT
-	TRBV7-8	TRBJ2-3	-	CASSLTFSTDTQYF	TGTGCCAGCAGCTTAACCTTTAGCACAGATACGCAGTATTTT
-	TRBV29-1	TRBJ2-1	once	CSVGPGVNEQFF	TGCAGCGTTGGCCCAGGGGTCAATGAGCAGTTCTTC
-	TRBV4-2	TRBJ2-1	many	CASSQDHEQFF	TGTGCCAGCAGCCAAGACCATGAGCAGTTCTTC
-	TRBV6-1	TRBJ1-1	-	CASSPRQEMNTEAFF	TGTGCCAGCAGTCCGCGTCAGGAGATGAACACTGAAGCTTTCTTT
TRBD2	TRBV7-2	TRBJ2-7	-	CASSLGLAAYEQYF	TGTGCCAGCAGCTTAGGACTAGCGGCCTACGAGCAGTACTTC
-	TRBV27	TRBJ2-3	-	CASSWFTSTDTQYF	TGTGCCAGCAGTTGGTTTACTAGCACAGATACGCAGTATTTT